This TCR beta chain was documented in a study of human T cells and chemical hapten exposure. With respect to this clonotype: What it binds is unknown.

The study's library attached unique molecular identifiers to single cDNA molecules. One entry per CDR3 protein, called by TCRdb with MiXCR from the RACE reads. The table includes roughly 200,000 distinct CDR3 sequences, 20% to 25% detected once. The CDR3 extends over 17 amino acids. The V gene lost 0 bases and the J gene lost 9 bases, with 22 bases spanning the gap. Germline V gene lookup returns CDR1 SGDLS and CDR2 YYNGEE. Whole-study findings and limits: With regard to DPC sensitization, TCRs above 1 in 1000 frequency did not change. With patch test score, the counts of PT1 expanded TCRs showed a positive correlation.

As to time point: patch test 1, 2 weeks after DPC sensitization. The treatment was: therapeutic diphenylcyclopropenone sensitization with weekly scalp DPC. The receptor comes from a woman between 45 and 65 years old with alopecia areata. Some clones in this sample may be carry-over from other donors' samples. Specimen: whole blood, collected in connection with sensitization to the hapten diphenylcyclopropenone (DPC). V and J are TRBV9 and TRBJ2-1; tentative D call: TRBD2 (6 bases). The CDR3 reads CASSVVDSGVGRSEQFF. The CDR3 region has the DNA TGTGCCAGCAGCGTAGTAGATTCGGGAGTGGGACGGAGTGAGCAGTTCTTC.